This T cell receptor beta chain was obtained from a study of blood T cells in healthy people across ages. Study findings and constraints: Estimates based on one million T cells were treated as lower bounds. Fewer expanded clones and more diversity marked long-lived versus aged donors. The fall in TCR beta diversity per million T cells was roughly linear with age.

On this clonotype itself: Its cognate antigen is unknown.

Germline CDR1 is MNHNY and CDR2 is SVGAGI (reference sequence). Trimming at V came to 3 bases and at J to 9 bases, leaving 5 bases not matched to a gene. The CDR3 spans 14 residues. Combining a sample-barcoded 5' primer with a J-beta primer mix, a second PCR ran for roughly 7 to 12 cycles. TCRdb ran MiXCR on the 5' RACE reads and lists one entry per CDR3 protein. This table holds some 1.1 million distinct CDR3 sequences, 35% to 40% found once. The chain is built from TRBV6-6 and TRBJ2-1; 10 bases fit TRBD2. The sample consisted of blood. The clonotype comes from a young man in good health. This CDR3 reads CASSYQRGGFEQFF. In nucleotides, the CDR3 is TGTGCCAGCAGTTATCAGCGGGGGGGTTTTGAGCAGTTCTTC.